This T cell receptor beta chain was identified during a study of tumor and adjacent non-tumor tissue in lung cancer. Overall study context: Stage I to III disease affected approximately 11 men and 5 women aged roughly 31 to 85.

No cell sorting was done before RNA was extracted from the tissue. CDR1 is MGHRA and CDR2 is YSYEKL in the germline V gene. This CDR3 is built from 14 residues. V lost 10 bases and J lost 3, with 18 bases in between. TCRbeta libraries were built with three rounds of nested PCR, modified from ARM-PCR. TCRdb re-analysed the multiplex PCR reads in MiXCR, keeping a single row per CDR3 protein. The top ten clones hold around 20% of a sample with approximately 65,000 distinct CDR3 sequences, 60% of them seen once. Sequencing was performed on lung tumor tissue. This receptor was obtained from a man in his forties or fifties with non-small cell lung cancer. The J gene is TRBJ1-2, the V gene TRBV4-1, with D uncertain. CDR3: CANNQDVAHYGYTF. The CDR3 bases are TGCGCCAACAACCAAGACGTGGCTCACTATGGCTACACCTTC.